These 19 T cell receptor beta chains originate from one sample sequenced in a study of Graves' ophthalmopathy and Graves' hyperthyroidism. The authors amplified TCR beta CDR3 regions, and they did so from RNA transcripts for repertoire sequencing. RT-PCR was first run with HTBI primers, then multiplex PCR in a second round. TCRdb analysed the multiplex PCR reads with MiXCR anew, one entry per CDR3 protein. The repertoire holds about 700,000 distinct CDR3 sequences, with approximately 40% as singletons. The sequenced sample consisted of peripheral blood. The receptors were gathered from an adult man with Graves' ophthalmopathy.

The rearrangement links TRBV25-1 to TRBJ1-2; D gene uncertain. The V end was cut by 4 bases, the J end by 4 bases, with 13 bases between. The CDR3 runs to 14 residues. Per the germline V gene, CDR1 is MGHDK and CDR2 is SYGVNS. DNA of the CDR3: TGTGCCAGCAGTGCTCCATCCGGGTCCTATGGCTACACCTTC. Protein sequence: CASSAPSGSYGYTF.

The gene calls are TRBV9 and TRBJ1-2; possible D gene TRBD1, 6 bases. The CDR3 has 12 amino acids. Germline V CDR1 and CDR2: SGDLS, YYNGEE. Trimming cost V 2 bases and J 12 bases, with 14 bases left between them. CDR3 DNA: TGTGCCAGCAGCGTGTCAGGGGCTGGAAACACCTTC. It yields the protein CASSVSGAGNTF.

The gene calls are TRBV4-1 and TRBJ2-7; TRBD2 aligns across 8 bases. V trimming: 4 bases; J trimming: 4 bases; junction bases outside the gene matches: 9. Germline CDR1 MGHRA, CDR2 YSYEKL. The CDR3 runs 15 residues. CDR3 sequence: CASSRRTSPDYEQYF. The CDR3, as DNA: TGCGCCAGCAGCCGCCGGACTAGCCCGGATTACGAGCAGTACTTC.

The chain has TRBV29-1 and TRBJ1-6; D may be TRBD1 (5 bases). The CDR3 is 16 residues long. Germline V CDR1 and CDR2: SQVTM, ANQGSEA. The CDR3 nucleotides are TGCAGTGCTAAAAAAGCTAGACAGATAAAAGTTTCACCCCTCCACTTT. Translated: CSAKKARQIKVSPLHF.

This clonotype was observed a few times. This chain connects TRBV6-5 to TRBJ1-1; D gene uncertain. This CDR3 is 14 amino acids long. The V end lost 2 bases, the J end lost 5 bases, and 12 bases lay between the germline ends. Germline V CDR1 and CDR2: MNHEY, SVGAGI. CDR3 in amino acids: CASSYANMGTEAFF. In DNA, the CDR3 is TGTGCCAGCAGTTACGCCAACATGGGTACTGAAGCTTTCTTT.

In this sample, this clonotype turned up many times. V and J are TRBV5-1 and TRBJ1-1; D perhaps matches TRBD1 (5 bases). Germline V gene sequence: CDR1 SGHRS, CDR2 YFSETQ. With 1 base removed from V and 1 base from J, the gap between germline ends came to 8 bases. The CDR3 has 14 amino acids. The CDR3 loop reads CASSLKQGNTEAFF. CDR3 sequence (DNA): TGCGCCAGCAGCTTGAAGCAGGGGAACACTGAAGCTTTCTTT.

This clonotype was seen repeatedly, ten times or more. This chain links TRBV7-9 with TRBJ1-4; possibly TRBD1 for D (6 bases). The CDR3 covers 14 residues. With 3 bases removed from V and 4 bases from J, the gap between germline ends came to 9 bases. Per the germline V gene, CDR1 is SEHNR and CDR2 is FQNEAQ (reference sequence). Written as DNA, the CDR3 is TGTGCCAGCAGCTTTGGGGGGCTTAATGAAAAACTGTTTTTT. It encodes CASSFGGLNEKLFF.

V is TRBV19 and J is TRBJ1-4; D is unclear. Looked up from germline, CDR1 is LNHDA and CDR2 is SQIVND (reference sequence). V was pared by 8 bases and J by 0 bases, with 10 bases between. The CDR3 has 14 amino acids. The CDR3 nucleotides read TGTGCCAGTGCTCGGCGGGCAACTAATGAAAAACTGTTTTTT. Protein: CASARRATNEKLFF.

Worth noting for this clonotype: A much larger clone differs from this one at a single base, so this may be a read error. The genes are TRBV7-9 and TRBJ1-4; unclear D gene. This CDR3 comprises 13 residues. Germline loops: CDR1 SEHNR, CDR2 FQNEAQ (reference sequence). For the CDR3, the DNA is TGTGTCAGCAGCTTAGTCGGGATTGAAAAACTGTTTTTT. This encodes CVSSLVGIEKLFF.

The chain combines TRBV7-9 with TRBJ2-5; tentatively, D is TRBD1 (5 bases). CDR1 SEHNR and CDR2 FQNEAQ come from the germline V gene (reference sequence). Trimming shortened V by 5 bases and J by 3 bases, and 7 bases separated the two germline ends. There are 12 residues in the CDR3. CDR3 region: CASSQGEETQYF. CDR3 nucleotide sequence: TGTGCCAGCAGCCAAGGGGAAGAGACCCAGTACTTC.

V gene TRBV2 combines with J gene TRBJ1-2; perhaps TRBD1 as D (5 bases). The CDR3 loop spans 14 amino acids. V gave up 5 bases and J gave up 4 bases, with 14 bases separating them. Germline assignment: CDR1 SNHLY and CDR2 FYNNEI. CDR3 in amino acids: CASSYRQNPYGYTF. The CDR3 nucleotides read TGTGCCAGCAGTTACCGACAGAACCCCTATGGCTACACCTTC.

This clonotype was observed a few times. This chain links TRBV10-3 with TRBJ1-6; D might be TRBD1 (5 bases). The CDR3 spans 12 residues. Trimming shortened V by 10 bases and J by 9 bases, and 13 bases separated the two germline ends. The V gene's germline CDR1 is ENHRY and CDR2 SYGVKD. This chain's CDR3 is CASSAGFSPLHF. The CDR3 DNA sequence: TGTGCCAGCAGCGCAGGGTTTTCACCCCTCCACTTT.

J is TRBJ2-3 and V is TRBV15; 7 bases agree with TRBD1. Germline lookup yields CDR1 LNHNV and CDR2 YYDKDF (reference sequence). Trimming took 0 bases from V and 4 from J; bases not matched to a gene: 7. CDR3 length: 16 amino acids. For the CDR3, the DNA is TGTGCCACCAGCAGAGATCGAAGGGGGCGGTCAGATACGCAGTATTTT. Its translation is CATSRDRRGRSDTQYF.

In nucleotides, the CDR3 is TGCGCCAGCGGCGCCGGGGACAGGGTCGGTAAAAATGAAAAACTGTTTTTT. Protein: CASGAGDRVGKNEKLFF. J is TRBJ1-4 and V is TRBV5-1; 9 positions match TRBD1. The V gene end was trimmed by 7 bases and the J gene end by 5 bases; junction bases not matched to a gene: 15. This CDR3 is built from 17 residues. CDR1 and CDR2 from the germline V gene are SGHRS and YFSETQ.

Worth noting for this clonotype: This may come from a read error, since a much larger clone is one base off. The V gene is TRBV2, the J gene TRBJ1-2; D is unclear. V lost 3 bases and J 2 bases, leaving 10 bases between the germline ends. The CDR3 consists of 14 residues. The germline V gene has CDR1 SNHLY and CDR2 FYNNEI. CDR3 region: CASSDPIDNYGYTF. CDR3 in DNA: TGTGCCAGCAGTGATCCTATCGACAACTATGGCTACACCTTC.

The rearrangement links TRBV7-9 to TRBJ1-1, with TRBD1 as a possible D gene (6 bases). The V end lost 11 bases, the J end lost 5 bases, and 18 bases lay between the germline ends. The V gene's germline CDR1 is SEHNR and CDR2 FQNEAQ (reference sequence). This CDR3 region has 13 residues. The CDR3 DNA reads TGTGCCCCATTTCCAGGGGTAAGGACTGAAGCTTTCTTT. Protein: CAPFPGVRTEAFF.

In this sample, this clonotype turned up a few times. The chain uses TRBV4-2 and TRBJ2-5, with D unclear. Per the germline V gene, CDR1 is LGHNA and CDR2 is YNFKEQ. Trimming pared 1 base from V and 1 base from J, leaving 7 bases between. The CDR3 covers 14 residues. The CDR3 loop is CASSQGGRQETQYF. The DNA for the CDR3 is TGTGCCAGCAGCCAAGGTGGTCGCCAAGAGACCCAGTACTTC.

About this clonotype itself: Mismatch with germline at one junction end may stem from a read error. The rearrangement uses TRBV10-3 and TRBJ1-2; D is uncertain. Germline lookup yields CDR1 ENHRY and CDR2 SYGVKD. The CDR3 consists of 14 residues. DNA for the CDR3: TGTGCCAGCAGTCTAATGTATGAAAACTATGGCTACACCTTC. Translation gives CASSLMYENYGYTF.

The CDR3 DNA reads as TGCAGCTCCGACAGGAACTATGGCTACACCTTC. Encoded protein: CSSDRNYGYTF. This chain connects TRBV29-1 to TRBJ1-2; TRBD1 might be the D (6 bases). V lost 8 bases, J lost 2 bases, and 9 bases lay in between. This CDR3 is 11 amino acids long. CDR1 is SQVTM, CDR2 ANQGSEA, per germline.